Sequencing of this T cell receptor (beta chain) was carried out in a study of blood T cell repertoires in COVID-19. Study information: Sites across the United States, Italy and Spain contributed samples from acute and convalescent COVID-19.

The ends lost 9 bases at V and 0 bases at J; junction bases unmatched: 5. CDR3 size: 15 residues. CDR1 is SNHLY and CDR2 is FYNNEI in the germline V gene. Authors' analysis steps: Cell counts per sample came from amplifying reference gene primers. Profiling relied on immunoSEQ multiplex PCR, and the TCRdb table lists in-frame clones only, not all of them. The V and J calls and clone size come from that table; D and trimming were worked out from the DNA. The sample records some 49,000 clones, around four fifths being singletons. The sequenced sample consisted of peripheral blood. The V and J genes are TRBV2 and TRBJ1-6, with TRBD1 matching 7 bases. This clonotype was obtained from a human donor in a cohort sampled during active COVID-19. The CDR3 region is CASGDRSSYNSPLHF. CDR3 coding DNA: TGTGCCAGTGGGGACAGAAGCTCCTATAATTCACCCCTCCACTTT.